This TCR beta chain was captured in a study of PD-1 blockade in mismatch repair-deficient tumors. Study in general: Patients had roughly twelve mismatch repair-deficient cancer types, all previously treated and progressing.

This table comes from immunoSEQ multiplex PCR, and its TCRdb copy is limited to in-frame clones, with some not included. Of some 84,000 clones in the sample, 81% are singletons; the top ten hold roughly 2.7%. This CDR3 has 16 amino acids. V lost 2 bases to trimming and J lost 2 bases; unmatched junction nucleotides: 9. Germline V gives CDR1 SGHDN, CDR2 FVKESK. The sequence came from an adult with mismatch repair-deficient cancer. The chain joins TRBV14 to TRBJ2-7, with 7 bases aligning to TRBD2. The sample in question was peripheral blood, obtained 12 weeks after starting pembrolizumab. The CDR3, as DNA: TGTGCCAGCAGCCAATATGGCGGGAGTGTCGCCTACGAGCAGTACTTC. It is translated as CASSQYGGSVAYEQYF.